These T cell receptor beta chains were read from a single sample in a study of T cells after yellow fever vaccination. TCRdb recomputed calls from the 5' RACE reads with MiXCR, one row per CDR3 protein. This table has some 420,000 distinct CDR3 sequences, approximately 18% appearing once. Sequencing used PBMCs, obtained before the yellow fever booster vaccination. These receptors originate from a man aged 18 to 29 who received the YFV17D yellow fever vaccine. Both conserved end residues are part of each CDR3. The D gene is left open where the match is weak. Some rows have no size entry. The others give once, few or many, or a class for an expanded clone.

d_gene,abundance,v_gene,j_gene,CDR3aa,CDR3nt
.,few,TRBV20-1,TRBJ2-5,CSAARGQETQYF,TGCAGTGCTGCGCGGGGACAAGAGACCCAGTACTTC
.,.,TRBV5-1,TRBJ2-3,CASSFGGGADTQYF,TGCGCCAGCAGCTTTGGCGGGGGCGCAGATACGCAGTATTTT
TRBD1,few,TRBV7-8,TRBJ2-2,CASSFSGTGTNTGELFF,TGTGCCAGCAGCTTCTCCGGGACAGGGACGAACACCGGGGAGCTGTTTTTT
.,.,TRBV9,TRBJ2-2,CASSVSHGELFF,TGTGCCAGCAGCGTAAGCCACGGGGAGCTGTTTTTT
.,few,TRBV7-3,TRBJ2-3,CASSGRGGWTDTQYF,TGTGCCAGCAGCGGCCGTGGGGGGTGGACAGATACGCAGTATTTT
.,many,TRBV29-1,TRBJ1-2,CSVVNRVRSF,TGCAGCGTTGTTAACAGGGTGAGGTCCTTC
.,.,TRBV4-2,TRBJ2-1,CASSQDTGLNEQFF,TGTGCCAGCAGCCAAGATACAGGGTTGAATGAGCAGTTCTTC
TRBD1,few,TRBV3-1,TRBJ2-7,CASSPWDRTYEQYF,TGTGCCAGCAGCCCTTGGGACAGAACCTACGAGCAGTACTTC
.,.,TRBV20-1,TRBJ1-2,CSASAGNYGYTF,TGCAGTGCTAGCGCAGGAAACTATGGCTACACCTTC
.,.,TRBV7-2,TRBJ2-6,CASSRQRSPNVLTF,TGTGCCAGCAGCCGCCAGAGGTCCCCCAACGTCCTGACTTTC
.,few,TRBV7-8,TRBJ2-5,CASSFPGAETQYF,TGTGCCAGCAGCTTTCCTGGGGCGGAGACCCAGTACTTC
TRBD1,.,TRBV6-5,TRBJ1-5,CASSATGGGNQPQHF,TGTGCCAGCAGTGCAACAGGGGGAGGCAATCAGCCCCAGCATTTT
.,.,TRBV12-3/TRBV12-4,TRBJ2-5,CASSSKRLETQYF,TGTGCCAGCAGTTCTAAGCGTTTGGAGACCCAGTACTTC
TRBD1,few,TRBV5-1,TRBJ1-1,CASSNGQDWAFF,TGCGCCAGCAGCAACGGACAGGACTGGGCTTTCTTT
TRBD1,.,TRBV12-3/TRBV12-4,TRBJ1-6,CASSAGTGVSPLHF,TGTGCCAGCAGCGCCGGGACAGGGGTATCACCCCTCCACTTT